This T cell receptor (beta chain) was obtained from a study of OX40 agonist ivuxolimab in advanced cancers. Study findings and constraints: In a subset of nonresponders, normalized T-cell clonal expansion was also low. Researchers did not establish what antigens the expanded peripheral T cells target.

The CDR3 runs to 12 residues. Trimming took 7 bases from V and 4 from J, leaving 8 bases between them. Germline CDR1 and CDR2: MNHEY and SVGAGI. If patients had autoimmune disease history or systemic immunosuppression, they were excluded. To note about this clone: Its antigen is unknown.

Only in-frame clones appear in the TCRdb table, and some are missing; sequencing was by immunoSEQ multiplex PCR. This table has 90,000 to 100,000 clones, roughly 87% appearing once. The V gene is TRBV6-5, the J gene TRBJ1-5; weak D call: TRBD1 (5 bases). The sample consisted of CD4+ or CD8+ T cells sorted from blood, taken in a trial of the OX40 agonist ivuxolimab. This clonotype originated in an adult with an advanced solid tumor such as melanoma, head and neck, liver or kidney cancer. The CDR3 reads CASKTANQPQHF. CDR3 nucleotide sequence: TGTGCCAGCAAGACAGCAAATCAGCCCCAGCATTTT.